The 6 T cell receptor beta chains below were found in one sample sequenced in a study of yellow fever vaccine responses in identical twins. Each CDR3 protein is one row after TCRdb ran MiXCR on the RT-PCR reads. The sample yields 4,500 to 7,000 distinct CDR3 sequences, 65% to 70% seen once. The source was T cells from blood (PBMCs), unsorted or a sorted subset (not recorded which), collected before or after yellow fever vaccination (not recorded which). These receptors were collected from a woman in her late teens or twenties who received the yellow fever vaccine.

This chain uses TRBV15 with TRBJ2-2; TRBD1 aligns across 7 bases. The junction had 4 bases not matched to a gene; V was cut back by 5 bases and J by 1 base. This CDR3 has 15 residues. Germline V gives CDR1 LNHNV, CDR2 YYDKDF (reference sequence). This CDR3 is CATSHGTVNTGELFF. Written as DNA, the CDR3 is TGTGCCACCAGCCACGGGACAGTGAACACCGGGGAGCTGTTTTTT.

This chain uses TRBV20-1 with TRBJ1-1; 9 nucleotides agree with TRBD1. The CDR3 covers 13 residues. Trimming cost V 6 bases and J 5 bases; bases outside gene matches: 7. The germline CDR1 and CDR2 sequences are DFQATT and SNEGSKA (reference sequence). This CDR3 is CSAEGQGGTEAFF. CDR3 DNA: TGCAGTGCCGAGGGACAGGGAGGGACTGAAGCTTTCTTT.

V usage is TRBV28 and J usage is TRBJ2-5; the D gene is possibly TRBD1 (5 bases). CDR1 and CDR2 (germline): MDHEN, SYDVKM. This CDR3 comprises 13 residues. V was clipped by 7 bases and J by 5 bases, with 14 bases between them. The DNA for the CDR3 is TGTGCCAGCACCAGGGTTACAGGCGAGACCCAGTACTTC. The encoded protein is CASTRVTGETQYF.

This chain links TRBV27 with TRBJ2-2; 8 positions agree with TRBD1. The V gene's germline CDR1 is MNHEY and CDR2 SMNVEV (reference sequence). The CDR3 has 15 residues. Germline trimming cut 6 bases from V and 4 bases from J; bases unmatched to any gene: 7. The CDR3 bases are TGTGCCAGCAGCCCCGGGACAGGACGCACCGGGGAGCTGTTTTTT. Translated: CASSPGTGRTGELFF.

The V gene is TRBV13, the J gene TRBJ1-2; possibly TRBD1 for D (6 bases). The CDR3 covers 11 residues. Trimming removed 6 bases from V and 8 bases from J, with 10 bases in between. Germline V gene lookup returns CDR1 PRHDT and CDR2 FYEKMQ (reference sequence). CDR3 nucleotides: TGTGCCAGCAGGGCCAGGGGCGGCTACACCTTC. Protein: CASRARGGYTF.

This clonotype occurred once. The chain is built from TRBV20-1 and TRBJ2-1; 7 nucleotides line up with TRBD1. Trimming removed 5 bases from V and 0 bases from J; junction bases left unmatched: 4. The CDR3 has 14 residues. Per the germline V gene, CDR1 is DFQATT and CDR2 is SNEGSKA (reference sequence). CDR3 DNA sequence: TGCAGTGCTTTGACAGGGTTCTCCTACAATGAGCAGTTCTTC. Protein sequence: CSALTGFSYNEQFF.